This T cell receptor beta chain was identified in a study of T cell repertoires in cytomegalovirus infection. Across the whole study: CMV infection and matching HLA type were both indicated by public TCR beta signatures.

A note on this clonotype: What it binds is not known.

TCRdb passed the reads through MiXCR, listing each CDR3 protein once. The table records fewer than 350,000 distinct CDR3 sequences, over 7.5% of them present only once. V was pared by 3 bases and J by 7 bases, with 15 bases between. The CDR3 contains 14 residues. The study's findings and limits: It was HLA-C-restricted CMV-specific TCR beta clonotypes that dominated the response ex vivo.

The origin of this receptor is a human donor in good health (CMV status not recorded). Some clones in this sample may be carry-over from other donors' samples. V usage is TRBV12-3 or TRBV12-4 and J usage is TRBJ1-1, with a weak D call TRBD1 (5 bases). Sequencing was performed on PBMCs. In nucleotides, the CDR3 is TGTGCCAGCAGTTTCCCCGGGGGAGGGAATGAAGCTTTCTTT. The encoded protein is CASSFPGGGNEAFF.